The 11 T cell receptor beta chains listed next were all sequenced from one sample in a study of pediatric ulcerative colitis. One to two pinch biopsies were taken from the rectum during colonoscopy. Using immunoSEQ multiplex PCR, the repertoire was profiled, and TCRdb retains in-frame clones only, with some absent. The sample includes more than 40,000 clones, under 80% seen only once; the top ten take less than 4.5%. The specimen was gut tissue. These receptors were obtained from a girl aged 10 to 17 with moderate ulcerative colitis.

V is TRBV9 and J is TRBJ2-3, with D uncertain. The V and J ends lost 2 bases and 4 bases respectively, with 2 bases between them. The CDR3 has 11 amino acids. Germline CDR1 SGDLS, CDR2 YYNGEE. CDR3 DNA sequence: TGTGCCAGCAGCGTCGCAGATACGCAGTATTTT. Amino acid sequence: CASSVADTQYF.

The chain combines TRBV2 with TRBJ1-5; D gene uncertain. This CDR3 contains 15 residues. Germline values: CDR1 SNHLY, CDR2 FYNNEI. The V end lost 3 bases, the J end lost 1 base, and 10 bases lay between the germline ends. The CDR3 sequence: CASSDNLRSNQPQHF. CDR3 DNA sequence: TGTGCCAGCAGTGATAACCTGAGGAGCAATCAGCCCCAGCATTTT. Full variable domain (outside the CDR3, taken from reference TRBV2 and TRBJ1-5): EPEVTQTPSHQVTQMGQEVILRCVPISNHLYFYWYRQILGQKVEFLVSFYNNEISEKSEIFDDQFSVERPDGSNFTLKIRSTKLEDSAMYFCASSDNLRSNQPQHFGDGTRLSIL.

The chain couples TRBV2 to TRBJ2-1; D is undetermined. Germline CDR1 SNHLY, CDR2 FYNNEI. The CDR3 is 16 residues long. V lost 3 bases and J lost 0, with 12 bases in between. This CDR3 is CASSDPRKSSYNEQFF. In nucleotides, the CDR3 is TGTGCCAGCAGTGACCCCAGGAAGAGCTCCTACAATGAGCAGTTCTTC.

The V call is TRBV7-9, the J call TRBJ2-3; no clear D gene. This CDR3 spans 13 amino acids. Trimming left V 1 base short and J 4 bases short, with 6 bases between. The germline gives CDR1 SEHNR, CDR2 FQNEAQ (reference sequence). In DNA, the CDR3 is TGTGCCAGCAGCTTAGTGGCCTCAGATACGCAGTATTTT. Its translation is CASSLVASDTQYF.

The rearrangement uses TRBV2 and TRBJ2-1, with 8 bases aligning to TRBD2. CDR3 size: 19 residues. Per germline, CDR1 SNHLY and CDR2 FYNNEI. V shed 8 bases and J 9 bases; nucleotides not matched to a gene: 27. CDR3 DNA: TGTGCCAGCCCTCTCGACGTCCCCTGGAGAGGCGGGGGGATCGGTGAGCAGTTCTTC. Its protein is CASPLDVPWRGGGIGEQFF.

The chain couples TRBV5-4 to TRBJ1-2, with a tentative D call TRBD1 (5 bases). Trimming pared 1 base from V and 7 bases from J, leaving 14 bases between. In germline, CDR1 is SGHNT, CDR2 YYREEE (reference sequence). This CDR3 has 14 residues. The CDR3 DNA reads as TGTGCCAGCAGCTTGTGGGGGATGGGCGGTGGCTACACCTTC. It specifies CASSLWGMGGGYTF.

The V gene is TRBV28, the J gene TRBJ2-7, with 9 positions matching TRBD1. Germline V gives CDR1 MDHEN, CDR2 SYDVKM. The length of the CDR3 is 17 residues. Germline trimming cut 5 bases from V and 2 bases from J; bases unmatched to any gene: 13. The CDR3 here is CASSHSPTGGYPYEQYF. The CDR3 DNA follows: TGTGCCAGCAGTCATTCCCCGACAGGGGGTTATCCCTACGAGCAGTACTTC.

This chain links TRBV30 with TRBJ2-2; a possible D gene is TRBD2 (5 bases). CDR1 and CDR2 (germline): GTSNPN, SVGIG (reference sequence). The V gene lost 3 bases and the J gene lost 7 bases, with 18 bases spanning the gap. This CDR3 region has 15 residues. In nucleotides, the CDR3 is TGTGCCTGGAGCACACGAGGACTGTCGTACGGGGAGCTGTTTTTT. Its translation is CAWSTRGLSYGELFF.

The gene calls are TRBV10-2 and TRBJ1-3; D is uncertain. The CDR3 has 16 amino acids. Trimming took off 4 bases at V and 0 bases at J, with 13 bases between the two ends. Germline-derived CDR1 and CDR2 are WSHSY and SAAADI. The CDR3 DNA reads TGCGCCAGCAGTGGGAGGTACACGAGCTCTGGAAACACCATATATTTT. It is translated as CASSGRYTSSGNTIYF.

The chain has TRBV19 and TRBJ1-5, with D possibly being TRBD1 (5 bases). Germline V gene sequence: CDR1 LNHDA, CDR2 SQIVND (reference sequence). The CDR3 contains 18 residues. The V and J ends lost 4 bases and 3 bases respectively, with 22 bases between them. CDR3 in DNA: TGTGCCAGTAGTAGACTAGGGGTATCGGGACGTCTCAATCAGCCCCAGCATTTT. Amino acid sequence: CASSRLGVSGRLNQPQHF.

The V gene is TRBV11-3, the J gene TRBJ2-1, with 7 nucleotides matching TRBD2. The trim removed 7 bases at V and 5 bases at J, leaving 8 bases unmatched. CDR3 length: 14 residues. Germline values: CDR1 SGHNT, CDR2 YENEEA. CDR3 amino acids: CASTPTSYHNEQFF. The CDR3 nucleotides read TGTGCCAGCACCCCGACTAGCTACCACAATGAGCAGTTCTTC.